This T cell receptor beta chain was captured in a study of blood T cell repertoires in COVID-19. Per the study methods: Scientists estimated how many nucleated cells there were by amplifying reference gene primers. TCRdb's table, derived via immunoSEQ multiplex PCR, lists solely in-frame clones and lacks some. V and J calls and clone size are copied from that table; D and trimming were computed from the DNA. The data hold 250,000 or so clones, with about 89% observed a single time. Germline CDR1 is MNHEY and CDR2 is SMNVEV (reference sequence). This CDR3 has 15 residues. The V and J ends lost 3 bases and 7 bases, in that order; junction bases with no gene match: 9.

The source is a woman aged 40 to 50 who had recovered from COVID-19. The chain carries TRBV27 and TRBJ2-1, with 7 bases identical to TRBD2. The sequencing input was peripheral blood. CDR3 coding DNA: TGTGCCAGCAGTTTTATAGCGGGCCGCTGGAATGAGCAGTTCTTC. This gives the protein CASSFIAGRWNEQFF.